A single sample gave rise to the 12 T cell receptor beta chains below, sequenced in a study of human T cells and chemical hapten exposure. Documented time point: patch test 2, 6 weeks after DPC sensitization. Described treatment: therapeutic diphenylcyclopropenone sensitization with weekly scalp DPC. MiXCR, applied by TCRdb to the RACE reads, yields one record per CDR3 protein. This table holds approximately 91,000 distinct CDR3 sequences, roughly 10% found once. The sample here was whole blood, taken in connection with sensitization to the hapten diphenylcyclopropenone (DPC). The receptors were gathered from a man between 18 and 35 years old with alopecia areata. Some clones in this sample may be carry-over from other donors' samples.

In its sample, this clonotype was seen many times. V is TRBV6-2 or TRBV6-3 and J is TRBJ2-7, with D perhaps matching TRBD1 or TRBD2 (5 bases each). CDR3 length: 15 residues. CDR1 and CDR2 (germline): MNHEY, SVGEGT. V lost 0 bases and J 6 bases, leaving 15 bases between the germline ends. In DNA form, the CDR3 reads TGTGCCAGCAGTTACTCTTCAGGGCACGGAGGCGAGCAGTACTTC. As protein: CASSYSSGHGGEQYF.

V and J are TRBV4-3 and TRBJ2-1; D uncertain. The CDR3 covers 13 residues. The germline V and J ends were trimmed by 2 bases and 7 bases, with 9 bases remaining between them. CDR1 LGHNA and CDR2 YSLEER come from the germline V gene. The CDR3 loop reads CASSQPLGNEQFF. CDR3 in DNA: TGCGCCAGCAGCCAACCGCTTGGGAATGAGCAGTTCTTC.

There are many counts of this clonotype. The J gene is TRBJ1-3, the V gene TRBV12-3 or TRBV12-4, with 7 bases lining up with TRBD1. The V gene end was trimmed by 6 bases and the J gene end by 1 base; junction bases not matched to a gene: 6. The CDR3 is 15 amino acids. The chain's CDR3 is CASRTRGASGNTIYF. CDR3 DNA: TGTGCCAGCAGGACCAGGGGGGCGTCTGGAAACACCATATATTTT.

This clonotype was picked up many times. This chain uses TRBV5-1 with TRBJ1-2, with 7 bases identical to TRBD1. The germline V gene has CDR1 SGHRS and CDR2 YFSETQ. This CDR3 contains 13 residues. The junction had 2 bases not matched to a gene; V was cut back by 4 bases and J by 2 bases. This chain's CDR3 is CASSVDRNYGYTF. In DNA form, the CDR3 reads TGCGCCAGCAGCGTGGACAGGAACTATGGCTACACCTTC.

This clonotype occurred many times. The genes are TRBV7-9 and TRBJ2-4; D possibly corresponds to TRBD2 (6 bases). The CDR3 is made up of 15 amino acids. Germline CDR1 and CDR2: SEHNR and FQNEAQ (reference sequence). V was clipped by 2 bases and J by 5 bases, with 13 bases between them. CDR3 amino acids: CASSLHNGGQNIQYF. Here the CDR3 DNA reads TGTGCCAGCAGCTTACACAACGGGGGACAAAACATTCAGTACTTC.

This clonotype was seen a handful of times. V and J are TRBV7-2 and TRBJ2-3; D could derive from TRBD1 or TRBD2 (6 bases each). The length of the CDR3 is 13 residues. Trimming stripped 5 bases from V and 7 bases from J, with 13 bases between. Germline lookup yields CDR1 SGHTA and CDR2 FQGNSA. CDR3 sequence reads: CASSIRGQNTQYF. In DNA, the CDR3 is TGTGCCAGCAGCATACGGGGGCAGAATACGCAGTATTTT.

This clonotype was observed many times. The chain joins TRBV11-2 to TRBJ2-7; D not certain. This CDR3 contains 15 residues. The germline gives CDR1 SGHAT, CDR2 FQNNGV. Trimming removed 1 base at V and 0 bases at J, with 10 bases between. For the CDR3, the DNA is TGTGCCAGCAGCTTAGCGTCACAGAGCTCCTACGAGCAGTACTTC. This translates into CASSLASQSSYEQYF. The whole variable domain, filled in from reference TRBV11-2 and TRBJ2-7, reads EAGVAQSPRYKIIEKRQSVAFWCNPISGHATLYWYQQILGQGPKLLIQFQNNGVVDDSQLPKDRFSAERLKGVDSTLKIQPAKLEDSAVYLCASSLASQSSYEQYFGPGTRLTVT.

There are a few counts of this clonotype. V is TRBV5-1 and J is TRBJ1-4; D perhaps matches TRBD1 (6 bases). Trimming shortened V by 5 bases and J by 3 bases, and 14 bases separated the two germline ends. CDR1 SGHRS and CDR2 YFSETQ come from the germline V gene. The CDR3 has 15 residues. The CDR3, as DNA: TGCGCCAGCAGACAAACAGGGCTGCCTAATGAAAAACTGTTTTTT. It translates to CASRQTGLPNEKLFF.

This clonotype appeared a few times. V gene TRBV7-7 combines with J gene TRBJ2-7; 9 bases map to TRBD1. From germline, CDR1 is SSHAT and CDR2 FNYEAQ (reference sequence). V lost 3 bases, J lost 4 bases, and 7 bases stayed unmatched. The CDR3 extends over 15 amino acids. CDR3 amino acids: CASSFGTGFFYEQYF. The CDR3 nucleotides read TGTGCCAGCAGCTTTGGGACAGGGTTTTTTTACGAGCAGTACTTC.

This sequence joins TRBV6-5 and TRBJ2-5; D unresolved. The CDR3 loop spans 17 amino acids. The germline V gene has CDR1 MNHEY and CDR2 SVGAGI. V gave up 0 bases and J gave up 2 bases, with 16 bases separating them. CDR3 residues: CASSYSEASGSQETQYF. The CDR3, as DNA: TGTGCCAGCAGTTACTCGGAAGCCTCCGGTTCTCAAGAGACCCAGTACTTC.

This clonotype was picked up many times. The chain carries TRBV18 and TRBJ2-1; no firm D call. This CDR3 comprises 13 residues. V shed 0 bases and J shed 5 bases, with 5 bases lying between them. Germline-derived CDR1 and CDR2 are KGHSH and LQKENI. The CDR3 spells CASSPPNNNEQFF. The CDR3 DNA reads TGTGCCAGCTCACCACCGAACAACAATGAGCAGTTCTTC.

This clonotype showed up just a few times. This CDR3 is CATRTRRNSYNEQFF. In DNA form, the CDR3 reads TGTGCCACCAGGACCCGGAGGAACTCCTACAATGAGCAGTTCTTC. The chain employs TRBV28 and TRBJ2-1, with D perhaps TRBD2 (5 bases). Germline CDR1 and CDR2: MDHEN and SYDVKM. V was pared by 10 bases and J by 0 bases, with 16 bases between. This CDR3 is 15 amino acids long.